This record covers a single TCR beta chain. These data belong to a study of blood T cell repertoires in COVID-19. Whole-study context: Cohort 3 donors were reported recovered after two negative PCRs, clearance, or symptom resolution. Samples taken during acute and convalescent COVID-19 were collected in the United States, Italy and Spain.

Original processing methods: Nucleated cell number was recorded as an estimate derived from reference gene primer amplification. TCRdb keeps only in-frame clones here, not all; method: immunoSEQ multiplex PCR. That table furnishes V, J and clone size, whereas the DNA furnished D and trimming. Altogether about 150,000 clones are present, around 80% being singletons, with the ten largest covering around 19%. Cohort placement rested on clinical history that participants reported themselves. The sequencing input was PBMCs or T cells enriched from blood (not recorded which). The sequence was collected from a woman in her seventies in a cohort exposed to, infected with or recovered from COVID-19 (not recorded which).

The CDR3 sequence is CASATGQGVPYEQYF. DNA of the CDR3: TGTGCCAGCGCCACGGGACAGGGCGTGCCCTACGAGCAGTACTTC. The V call is TRBV18, the J call TRBJ2-7; 9 bases fit TRBD1. Losses at the gene ends were 8 bases for V and 2 bases for J; bases not matched to a gene: 10. There are 15 residues in the CDR3. Germline-derived CDR1 and CDR2 are KGHSH and LQKENI.